The entry below gives a single T cell receptor (beta chain) sequence along with its context. The target antigen is unknown. This PCR relied on a set of 60 Vbeta primers and 13 Jbeta primers. Some clones are missing from TCRdb's copy, which holds only in-frame ones; the method was immunoSEQ multiplex PCR. Of about 89,000 clones in the sample, around 85% were seen once. This entry belongs to a study of cytomegalovirus exposure and HLA in healthy donors. The study's findings and limits: For TCR beta chains, V- and J-gene trimming was later linked to a missense DCLRE1C variant. Exclusion applied to some V segments, including TRBV6-2 and TRBV6-3, as they were indistinguishable.

The CDR3 length is 16 residues. Germline V gives CDR1 MNHNS, CDR2 SASEGT. J gave up 1 base and V 4 bases, and 6 bases lay outside the gene matches. The sequencing input was PBMCs. The source of this sequence is a man aged 40-55 years in good health and CMV-seropositive. This chain joins TRBV6-1 and TRBJ2-3; 9 positions agree with TRBD1. The chain's CDR3 is CASSAQTGGGTDTQYF. The CDR3 nucleotides are TGTGCCAGCAGTGCCCAGACAGGGGGGGGCACAGATACGCAGTATTTT.